This record concerns one T cell receptor beta chain sequence. Its antigen is unknown. This CDR3 has 15 amino acids. The V and J ends lost 1 base and 8 bases respectively, with 17 bases between them. The germline V gene encodes CDR1 MNHNS and CDR2 SASEGT. The sample originates from a study of cytomegalovirus exposure and HLA in healthy donors. Study results and limitations: In a later analysis, TCR beta V- and J-gene trimming showed a link to a missense DCLRE1C variant. Rare TCR sequences predominated, though certain public TCRs were found in many donors. TRBV6-2, TRBV6-3 and some other V segments were excluded as indistinguishable. Another analysis was done later, and it associated fewer than 20,000 TCR beta sequences with HLA alleles at 0.05 false discovery rate.

The PCR contained 60 Vbeta and 13 Jbeta primers. Assay: immunoSEQ multiplex PCR; the TCRdb copy retains only in-frame clones and omits some. The table lists about 140,000 clones, 70% to 80% of them singletons, with around 2.2% in the top ten. This TCR derives from a man younger than 40 in good health and CMV-seronegative. The chain recombines TRBV6-1 with TRBJ1-2; D is unclear. Sequences were obtained from PBMCs. The CDR3 sequence is CASSEDRLMLGGYTF. Written as DNA, the CDR3 is TGTGCCAGCAGTGAAGACCGACTGATGCTCGGGGGCTACACCTTC.